Presented here are 10 T cell receptor beta chains from one specimen sequenced in a study of T-cell memory formation after mild COVID-19. TCRdb re-called the 5' RACE reads with MiXCR, one entry per CDR3 protein. The data contain around 300,000 distinct CDR3 sequences, roughly 18% of them singletons. Sequencing input: PBMCs or a T cell subset sorted from them (not recorded which). All receptors derive from a man aged 18 to 30 who had mild COVID-19 (a few samples of this study predate the infection). Cell type and time point are not known.

The CDR3 region has the DNA TGTGCCAGCAGCCCAGGGGGCTCTGGGGCCAACGTCCTGACTTTC. Protein sequence: CASSPGGSGANVLTF. The chain couples TRBV6-2 or TRBV6-3 to TRBJ2-6; TRBD1 matches 7 bases. Germline V gene sequence: CDR1 MNHEY, CDR2 SVGEGT. This CDR3 is 15 amino acids long. Trimming at V came to 6 bases and at J to 0 bases, leaving 2 bases not matched to a gene.

This clonotype was picked up a small number of times. The chain has TRBV6-5 and TRBJ1-1, with D possibly matching TRBD1 (6 bases). Looked up from germline, CDR1 is MNHEY and CDR2 is SVGAGI. CDR3 length: 15 amino acids. Trimming left V 8 bases short and J 3 bases short, with 19 bases between. The CDR3 sequence is CASADRAGVYTEAFF. Written as DNA, the CDR3 is TGTGCCAGCGCTGATAGGGCAGGGGTCTACACTGAAGCTTTCTTT.

The chain carries TRBV7-6 and TRBJ1-2; 9 nucleotides line up with TRBD1. The junction had 10 bases not matched to a gene; V was cut back by 4 bases and J by 4 bases. In germline, CDR1 is SGHVS, CDR2 FNYEAQ. The CDR3 has 16 residues. Written as DNA, the CDR3 is TGTGCCAGCAGCTCCCCGGGACAGGGCAATGTCTATGGCTACACCTTC. It is translated as CASSSPGQGNVYGYTF.

The sample holds a few counts of this clonotype. The V gene is TRBV27, the J gene TRBJ1-6, with TRBD1 as a possible D gene (6 bases). The germline V and J ends were trimmed by 5 bases and 10 bases, with 12 bases remaining between them. CDR3 size: 13 residues. CDR1 and CDR2 (germline): MNHEY, SMNVEV (reference sequence). The CDR3 is CASSLGGQSPLHF. CDR3 sequence (DNA): TGTGCCAGCAGTCTTGGGGGGCAATCACCCCTCCACTTT.

This clonotype was detected only a few times. The chain combines TRBV3-1 with TRBJ1-2; 7 bases are shared with TRBD1. This CDR3 has 14 residues. Germline CDR1 LGHDT, CDR2 YNNKEL (reference sequence). The V gene end was trimmed by 2 bases and the J gene end by 7 bases; junction bases not matched to a gene: 7. The CDR3 DNA reads TGTGCCAGCAGCCAAAGACAGGGTGGAATTGGCTACACCTTC. This gives the protein CASSQRQGGIGYTF.

The table lists this clonotype with a few counts. J is TRBJ1-4 and V is TRBV5-1; D not resolved. Germline assignment: CDR1 SGHRS and CDR2 YFSETQ. Trimming left V 3 bases short and J 11 bases short, with 8 bases between. This CDR3 has 11 amino acids. This chain's CDR3 is CASSYTAKLFF. DNA for the CDR3: TGCGCCAGCAGCTACACAGCGAAACTGTTTTTT.

The chain links TRBV6-6 to TRBJ1-2; D remains unclear. Between the trimmed V and J ends, which lost 1 base and 6 bases, there was a span of 9 bases. Germline V gene sequence: CDR1 MNHNY, CDR2 SVGAGI (reference sequence). The CDR3 spans 13 residues. CDR3 coding DNA: TGTGCCAGCAGTTACTGGACGGTGGATGGCTACACCTTC. This gives the protein CASSYWTVDGYTF.

This clonotype was counted only a few times. Written as DNA, the CDR3 is TGCGCCAGCAGCAGGGCTTTTGGGGGATTGCAAGAGACCCAGTACTTC. Its translation is CASSRAFGGLQETQYF. This chain uses TRBV5-1 with TRBJ2-5; the D gene could be TRBD1 or TRBD2 (5 bases each). The germline V gene encodes CDR1 SGHRS and CDR2 YFSETQ. V lost 4 bases and J 2 bases, leaving 18 bases between the germline ends. This CDR3 has 16 residues.

This clonotype was observed a handful of times. The CDR3 DNA is TGTGCCAGCAGCGCCCAAGGGACCAATAGCGGACAGACCCAGTACTTC. This codes for CASSAQGTNSGQTQYF. The rearrangement links TRBV7-2 to TRBJ2-5; a possible D gene is TRBD2 (6 bases). There are 16 residues in the CDR3. Trimming removed 5 bases from V and 6 bases from J, with 22 bases in between. CDR1 and CDR2 (germline): SGHTA, FQGNSA. The variable domain in full, with the rest retrieved from reference TRBV7-2 and TRBJ2-5, is GAGVSQSPSNKVTEKGKDVELRCDPISGHTALYWYRQSLGQGLEFLIYFQGNSAPDKSGLPSDRFSAERTGGSVSTLTIQRTQQEDSAVYLCASSAQGTNSGQTQYFGPGTRLLVL.

The CDR3 bases are TGTGCCAGCAGCTTAGCGGCAGGGAGAGGGGATGAGCAGTTCTTC. This codes for CASSLAAGRGDEQFF. V gene TRBV7-2 combines with J gene TRBJ2-1, with D perhaps matching TRBD1 or TRBD2 (5 bases each). The CDR3 runs 15 residues. Germline assignment: CDR1 SGHTA and CDR2 FQGNSA. The V gene lost 0 bases and the J gene lost 8 bases, with 14 bases spanning the gap.